These 5 T cell receptor beta chains originate from one sample sequenced in a study of chemoradiotherapy in HPV16-positive cancers. TCRdb keeps only in-frame clones here, not all; method: immunoSEQ multiplex PCR. The table records about 20,000 clones, approximately 86% of them present only once. This material consisted of blood, taken from a patient who underwent chemoradiotherapy. The receptor set was obtained from a human donor with HPV-associated anogenital cancer.

This clone was observed a few times. V is TRBV30 and J is TRBJ2-2; 7 nucleotides line up with TRBD1. Germline V gene data show CDR1 as GTSNPN and CDR2 as SVGIG (reference sequence). The CDR3 length is 19 residues. V trimming: 2 bases; J trimming: 5 bases; junction bases outside the gene matches: 20. Here the CDR3 reads CAWSRKGIRGRLNTGELFF. CDR3 in DNA: TGTGCCTGGAGTCGAAAAGGGATAAGGGGGCGCTTGAATACCGGGGAGCTGTTTTTT. Drawing the rest from reference TRBV30 and TRBJ2-2, the complete variable domain is SQTIHQWPATLVQPVGSPLSLECTVEGTSNPNLYWYRQAAGRGLQLLFYSVGIGQISSEVPQNLSASRPQDRQFILSSKKLLLSDSGFYLCAWSRKGIRGRLNTGELFFGEGSRLTVL.

V gene TRBV7-9 combines with J gene TRBJ1-3, with TRBD1 as a possible D gene (5 bases). Trimming removed 5 bases at V and 2 bases at J, with 7 bases between. CDR1 SEHNR and CDR2 FQNEAQ come from the germline V gene (reference sequence). There are 13 residues in the CDR3. CDR3 loop: CASSLGAGNTIYF. For the CDR3, the DNA is TGTGCCAGCAGCCTAGGGGCTGGAAACACCATATATTTT.

The genes are TRBV4-3 and TRBJ2-3; 10 bases map to TRBD2. The CDR3 totals 16 residues. V dropped 1 base and J dropped 6; count of bases not matched to a gene: 7. The germline V gene encodes CDR1 LGHNA and CDR2 YSLEER. CDR3 coding DNA: TGCGCCAGCAGCCAAGCTAATAGCGGGGGGTCGGATACGCAGTATTTT. Protein sequence: CASSQANSGGSDTQYF.

This clone was recorded only once. The chain uses TRBV7-9 and TRBJ2-1; 10 bases are a match to TRBD2. The J segment lost 3 bases and the V segment lost 7 bases, leaving 3 bases of the junction unmatched. This CDR3 is 14 amino acids long. From germline, CDR1 is SEHNR and CDR2 FQNEAQ (reference sequence). The CDR3 reads CASKREGSYNEQFF. DNA for the CDR3: TGTGCCAGCAAGCGGGAGGGAAGCTACAATGAGCAGTTCTTC.

The chain employs TRBV7-2 and TRBJ2-5; D ambiguous. V dropped 1 base and J dropped 5 bases, with 8 bases sitting between them. Germline V gene data show CDR1 as SGHTA and CDR2 as FQGNSA. The CDR3 contains 13 residues. The CDR3: CASSLGAVETQYF. The CDR3 DNA sequence: TGTGCCAGCAGCTTAGGCGCTGTGGAGACCCAGTACTTC.